Following are 22 T cell receptor beta chains from one sample sequenced in a study of blood T cell repertoires in COVID-19. Here immunoSEQ multiplex PCR was the method, and the copy in TCRdb shows in-frame clones only, minus some. The repertoire consists of roughly 46,000 clones, with 75% to 90% occurring once and the leading ten covering about 13%. The sequenced sample consisted of peripheral blood. Receptor source: a human donor with active COVID-19. The donor label of this sample is uncertain.

This sequence joins TRBV7-9 and TRBJ1-5; TRBD1 is a possible D gene (6 bases). CDR3 size: 14 residues. Deletions cut 5 bases from V and 3 bases from J, with 11 bases between. Germline V gives CDR1 SEHNR, CDR2 FQNEAQ (reference sequence). The CDR3 DNA sequence: TGTGCCAGCAGCGAAAGGGGGACCAATCAGCCCCAGCATTTT. It codes for CASSERGTNQPQHF.

This clone was observed a handful of times. The chain couples TRBV28 to TRBJ1-1, with D possibly being TRBD1 (6 bases). Germline lookup yields CDR1 MDHEN and CDR2 SYDVKM. V lost 5 bases to trimming and J lost 9 bases, with 13 bases between them. The CDR3 contains 12 residues. This CDR3 reads CASSEGDRQAFF. The CDR3 DNA reads TGTGCCAGCAGTGAAGGAGACAGGCAAGCTTTCTTT.

This chain links TRBV3-1 (or the pseudogene TRBV3-2) with TRBJ1-5; D not resolved. The CDR3 extends over 15 amino acids. Trimming left V 1 base short and J 7 bases short, with 14 bases between. CDR1 is LGHDT, CDR2 YNNKEL, per germline (reference sequence). In DNA, the CDR3 is TGTGCCAGCAGCCAAGGCCCCCACGCGGAGCAGCCCCAGCATTTT. Its translation is CASSQGPHAEQPQHF.

The CDR3 sequence is CAWSPGTSGGLTDTQYF. CDR3 DNA sequence: TGTGCCTGGAGTCCCGGGACTAGCGGGGGACTGACAGATACGCAGTATTTT. The chain has TRBV30 and TRBJ2-3; the match to TRBD2 covers 14 bases. Germline CDR1 GTSNPN, CDR2 SVGIG (reference sequence). V gave up 2 bases and J gave up 3 bases; unmatched junction bases: 7. This CDR3 spans 17 amino acids.

This chain links TRBV9 with TRBJ2-7; TRBD1 matches at 8 bases. Germline CDR1 SGDLS, CDR2 YYNGEE. The CDR3 is 15 amino acids. The J segment lost 0 bases and the V segment lost 5 bases, leaving 7 bases of the junction unmatched. CDR3 region: CASSAGTGASYEQYF. The CDR3 DNA sequence: TGTGCCAGCAGTGCCGGGACAGGAGCCTCCTACGAGCAGTACTTC.

The chain is built from TRBV6-5 and TRBJ2-7; TRBD2 aligns across 10 bases. CDR3 length equals 14 residues. The trim removed 2 bases at V and 6 bases at J, leaving 4 bases unmatched. The germline V gene encodes CDR1 MNHEY and CDR2 SVGAGI. DNA for the CDR3: TGTGCCAGCAGTTACAAGCGGGAGGGCCGCGAGCAGTACTTC. As protein: CASSYKREGREQYF.

V and J are TRBV28 and TRBJ2-7; 9 bases line up with TRBD2. V dropped 8 bases and J dropped 2; count of bases not matched to a gene: 13. The germline CDR1 and CDR2 sequences are MDHEN and SYDVKM. The CDR3 has 16 amino acids. CDR3 in DNA: TGTGCCAGCCGAAAGCGGGAGGCCCCGAAGCCCTACGAGCAGTACTTC. As protein: CASRKREAPKPYEQYF.

The rearrangement uses TRBV23-1 and TRBJ1-5, with a tentative D call TRBD1 (5 bases). TRBV23-1 is an open reading frame whose function is uncertain. V gave up 1 base and J gave up 5 bases, with 15 bases separating them. The CDR3 length is 16 residues. This CDR3 is CASSQFRRGVDQPQHF. The DNA for the CDR3 is TGCGCCAGCAGTCAATTTCGGCGGGGGGTTGATCAGCCCCAGCATTTT.

The chain recombines TRBV27 with TRBJ2-3; TRBD2 might be the D (6 bases). Germline values: CDR1 MNHEY, CDR2 SMNVEV (reference sequence). Between the trimmed V and J ends, which lost 8 bases and 4 bases, there was a span of 22 bases. The CDR3 spans 16 residues. The CDR3 loop is CASRALALGEADTQYF. DNA of the CDR3: TGTGCCAGCCGCGCCCTGGCCCTAGGGGAGGCAGATACGCAGTATTTT.

The gene calls are TRBV6-1 and TRBJ2-1, with D possibly TRBD2 on 5 matching bases. CDR1 MNHNS and CDR2 SASEGT come from the germline V gene. V was cut by 2 bases and J by 14 bases, with 16 bases left in between. The CDR3 covers 13 residues. For the CDR3, the DNA is TGTGCCAGCAGTGAAAAGCGCGGGTCGGTTAAGTTCTTC. Amino acids: CASSEKRGSVKFF.

The chain is built from TRBV7-2 and TRBJ2-5, with a tentative D call TRBD2 (5 bases). The CDR3 extends over 14 amino acids. Germline CDR1 is SGHTA and CDR2 is FQGNSA. V lost 2 bases and J 2 bases, leaving 9 bases between the germline ends. The CDR3 spells CASSLRTGQETQYF. For the CDR3, the DNA is TGTGCCAGCAGCTTAAGGACTGGGCAAGAGACCCAGTACTTC.

The DNA of the CDR3 is TGCGCCAGCAGCCTCGCAGGGTCAGCTACGCAGTATTTT. It specifies CASSLAGSATQYF. This chain links TRBV5-1 with TRBJ2-3; the D gene is possibly TRBD1 (5 bases). The CDR3 runs 13 residues. Trimming shortened V by 4 bases and J by 8 bases, and 14 bases separated the two germline ends. Germline V gene sequence: CDR1 SGHRS, CDR2 YFSETQ.

This clone is termed large. The chain is built from TRBV4-1 and TRBJ2-6, with TRBD2 as a possible D gene (5 bases). CDR3 length: 16 amino acids. Looked up from germline, CDR1 is MGHRA and CDR2 is YSYEKL. Trimming took off 0 bases at V and 0 bases at J, with 6 bases between the two ends. CDR3: CASSQEEGSGANVLTF. As DNA, the CDR3 is TGCGCCAGCAGCCAAGAAGAGGGCTCTGGGGCCAACGTCCTGACTTTC.

V gene TRBV19 combines with J gene TRBJ2-3, with TRBD2 identical over 14 bases. The CDR3 length is 16 residues. Germline CDR1 reads LNHDA; CDR2 reads SQIVND (reference sequence). J was trimmed by 5 bases and V by 3 bases; bases with no gene match: 4. CDR3 coding DNA: TGTGCCAGTAGTATGACTAGCGGGGGGGCCAGAGATACGCAGTATTTT. Protein product: CASSMTSGGARDTQYF.

V gene TRBV28 combines with J gene TRBJ1-5; D may be TRBD1 (5 bases). Germline CDR1 and CDR2: MDHEN and SYDVKM. Trimming took off 4 bases at V and 0 bases at J, with 13 bases between the two ends. This CDR3 is 16 amino acids long. The CDR3, as DNA: TGTGCCAGCAGTTCGGTTCAGGGCCCTAGCAATCAGCCCCAGCATTTT. Translation gives CASSSVQGPSNQPQHF.

CDR3 amino acids: CASSPRRSTEAFF. In nucleotides, the CDR3 is TGTGCCAGCAGCCCAAGGCGGAGCACTGAAGCTTTCTTT. This chain connects TRBV9 to TRBJ1-1; D not resolved. Trimming cost V 4 bases and J 4 bases, with 11 bases left between them. From germline, CDR1 is SGDLS and CDR2 YYNGEE. The CDR3 contains 13 residues.

This clone was recorded only once. Relative to the germline gene, one junction end is altered; a read error may explain this. This sequence joins TRBV7-7 and TRBJ2-1; 10 bases align to TRBD1. CDR1 and CDR2 from the germline V gene are SSHAT and FNYEAQ (reference sequence). The CDR3 has 16 residues. The CDR3 loop is CASSLDPPGQGREQFF. As DNA, the CDR3 is TGTGCTAGCAGCTTAGACCCCCCGGGACAGGGGCGGGAGCAGTTCTTC.

This clone came up once. The V call is TRBV7-2, the J call TRBJ2-5; TRBD1 aligns across 8 bases. The length of the CDR3 is 17 residues. V lost 1 base and J lost 4; bases outside the gene matches: 11. Germline lookup yields CDR1 SGHTA and CDR2 FQGNSA. In DNA form, the CDR3 reads TGTGCCAGCAGCTTAGAAGGGTCCAGGACAGGGCGAGAGACCCAGTACTTC. It yields the protein CASSLEGSRTGRETQYF.

V is TRBV27 and J is TRBJ2-3; D gene uncertain. Germline-derived CDR1 and CDR2 are MNHEY and SMNVEV (reference sequence). This CDR3 contains 14 residues. The V and J ends lost 3 bases and 0 bases respectively, with 7 bases between them. CDR3 protein: CASSFRSSTDTQYF. The CDR3 DNA reads as TGTGCCAGCAGTTTCAGGTCTAGCACAGATACGCAGTATTTT.

This clone has only one observation. The chain is built from TRBV27 and TRBJ2-1; D is undetermined. Looked up from germline, CDR1 is MNHEY and CDR2 is SMNVEV (reference sequence). The CDR3 contains 15 residues. The ends were cut back, 4 bases at V and 4 bases at J, with 14 bases in the middle. As DNA, the CDR3 is TGTGCCAGCAGTTCCGAGGCCTTCCGGTACAATGAGCAGTTCTTC. It codes for CASSSEAFRYNEQFF.

This CDR3 reads CASTPGTGSYEQYF. CDR3 DNA: TGTGCCAGCACCCCCGGGACAGGGTCCTACGAGCAGTACTTC. The V gene is TRBV2, the J gene TRBJ2-7, with 9 bases identical to TRBD1. V was clipped by 7 bases and J by 1 base; unmatched bases: 5. The CDR3 loop spans 14 amino acids. The V gene's germline CDR1 is SNHLY and CDR2 FYNNEI.

The chain recombines TRBV19 with TRBJ2-1; tentative D call: TRBD2 (5 bases). This CDR3 has 19 residues. The germline V gene encodes CDR1 LNHDA and CDR2 SQIVND (reference sequence). The V and J ends lost 5 bases and 10 bases respectively, with 33 bases between them. The CDR3 spells CASSPRGPTSSPYHSEQFF. For the CDR3, the DNA is TGTGCCAGTAGTCCCCGGGGTCCGACTTCTAGCCCCTACCATTCCGAGCAGTTCTTC. Full variable domain (rest looked up from reference TRBV19 and TRBJ2-1): DGGITQSPKYLFRKEGQNVTLSCEQNLNHDAMYWYRQDPGQGLRLIYYSQIVNDFQKGDIAEGYSVSREKKESFPLTVTSAQKNPTAFYLCASSPRGPTSSPYHSEQFFGPGTRLTVL.